The 32 T cell receptor beta chains below come from one sample, sequenced in a study of long-term antiretroviral therapy in people with HIV. Assay version v3.0 of immunoSEQ was used, and it was run at survey level. Clones were sequenced by immunoSEQ multiplex PCR, and TCRdb holds only the in-frame ones, with some missing. The sample has approximately 28,000 clones, about 83% seen once. The sequencing here drew on unsorted PBMCs, taken roughly 4.9 years after starting antiretroviral therapy. These receptors all stem from a man aged 35 to 55 with HIV.

V usage is TRBV29-1 and J usage is TRBJ2-5; no clear D. CDR3 length: 12 residues. The V end lost 3 bases, the J end lost 2 bases, and 7 bases lay between the germline ends. Germline CDR1 SQVTM, CDR2 ANQGSEA. Here the CDR3 DNA reads TGCAGCGTTGACCGCCAACAAGAGACCCAGTACTTC. It encodes CSVDRQQETQYF.

CDR3 loop: CAISGSLIFGTGELFF. CDR3 in DNA: TGTGCCATCAGTGGCAGTTTGATTTTCGGCACCGGGGAGCTGTTTTTT. The chain carries TRBV10-3 and TRBJ2-2, with D uncertain. Per germline, CDR1 ENHRY and CDR2 SYGVKD. Trimming shortened V by 4 bases and J by 4 bases, and 16 bases separated the two germline ends. This CDR3 spans 16 amino acids.

This clone was detected once. V and J are TRBV6-5 and TRBJ1-2, with TRBD1 matching 8 bases. The CDR3 is 14 residues long. Looked up from germline, CDR1 is MNHEY and CDR2 is SVGAGI. V gave up 5 bases and J gave up 4 bases; unmatched junction bases: 6. The CDR3, as DNA: TGTGCCAGCAGTGCACAGGGGGGCTTCTATGGCTACACCTTC. This codes for CASSAQGGFYGYTF.

This CDR3 is CASSTGGNEKLFF. The CDR3 DNA follows: TGTGCCAGCAGTACTGGGGGGAATGAAAAACTGTTTTTT. The chain employs TRBV6-6 and TRBJ1-4; tentatively, D is TRBD1 (5 bases). The germline V gene has CDR1 MNHNY and CDR2 SVGAGI (reference sequence). Trimming took off 5 bases at V and 5 bases at J, with 9 bases between the two ends. The CDR3 runs 13 residues.

V gene TRBV7-9 combines with J gene TRBJ2-7; 9 bases align to TRBD1. Germline V lookup: CDR1 SEHNR, CDR2 FQNEAQ (reference sequence). Losses at the gene ends were 4 bases for V and 5 bases for J; bases not matched to a gene: 12. This CDR3 has 16 residues. CDR3 region: CASSSADGQGIHEQYF. CDR3 sequence (DNA): TGTGCCAGCAGCTCGGCAGACGGACAGGGGATTCACGAGCAGTACTTC.

V usage is TRBV10-3 and J usage is TRBJ2-3; D gene uncertain. The V gene's germline CDR1 is ENHRY and CDR2 SYGVKD. The CDR3 has 11 amino acids. V was cut by 11 bases and J by 3 bases, with 9 bases left in between. CDR3 sequence reads: CAFGPTDTQYF. For the CDR3, the DNA is TGTGCCTTCGGACCGACAGATACGCAGTATTTT.

The chain carries TRBV10-3 and TRBJ2-3; 11 bases align to TRBD2. J was trimmed by 1 base and V by 0 bases; bases with no gene match: 3. CDR3 length: 17 residues. The V gene's germline CDR1 is ENHRY and CDR2 SYGVKD. The CDR3 spells CAISESGSGRGTDTQYF. CDR3 bases: TGTGCCATCAGTGAGTCAGGTAGCGGGAGGGGCACAGATACGCAGTATTTT.

The chain links TRBV16 to TRBJ1-2; tentatively, D is TRBD1 (5 bases). The CDR3 is made up of 13 amino acids. Per germline, CDR1 KGHSY and CDR2 FQNENV. The V gene lost 3 bases and the J gene lost 8 bases, with 13 bases spanning the gap. The CDR3 DNA reads as TGTGCCAGCAGCCACAAGCAGGGTGACGGCTACACCTTC. This translates into CASSHKQGDGYTF.

The V and J genes are TRBV9 and TRBJ1-4; unclear D gene. In germline, CDR1 is SGDLS, CDR2 YYNGEE. V lost 0 bases and J 1 base, leaving 13 bases between the germline ends. The length of the CDR3 is 17 residues. The CDR3 sequence is CASSVAGGIETNEKLFF. As DNA, the CDR3 is TGTGCCAGCAGCGTAGCCGGAGGGATCGAAACTAATGAAAAACTGTTTTTT.

This chain uses TRBV9 with TRBJ1-1; D uncertain. With 3 bases removed from V and 7 bases from J, the gap between germline ends came to 10 bases. CDR3 length equals 12 residues. The V gene's germline CDR1 is SGDLS and CDR2 YYNGEE. CDR3 loop: CASSGRTSEAFF. Here the CDR3 DNA reads TGTGCCAGCAGCGGGAGGACCAGTGAAGCTTTCTTT.

A few counts support this clone. The chain joins TRBV2 to TRBJ2-7; D is unresolved. Trimming cost V 4 bases and J 3 bases, with 7 bases left between them. This CDR3 contains 12 residues. CDR1 is SNHLY, CDR2 FYNNEI, per germline. In DNA form, the CDR3 reads TGTGCCAGCAGTGTACAGATCTACGAGCAGTACTTC. Amino acid sequence: CASSVQIYEQYF.

The V call is TRBV9, the J call TRBJ1-3; no clear D. The CDR3 extends over 14 amino acids. V was shortened by 6 bases and J by 3 bases, with 13 bases between the two germline ends. CDR1 SGDLS and CDR2 YYNGEE come from the germline V gene. The CDR3 sequence is CASTSWEFGNTIYF. Written as DNA, the CDR3 is TGTGCCAGCACCTCCTGGGAGTTTGGAAACACCATATATTTT.

The genes are TRBV9 and TRBJ2-3, with D possibly being TRBD2 (5 bases). The V and J ends lost 3 bases and 2 bases respectively, with 13 bases between them. This CDR3 spans 15 amino acids. The germline CDR1 and CDR2 sequences are SGDLS and YYNGEE. The CDR3 loop is CASSGGGGATDTQYF. The CDR3 nucleotides read TGTGCCAGCAGCGGAGGCGGAGGAGCCACAGATACGCAGTATTTT.

The chain joins TRBV4-2 to TRBJ2-1, with D possibly being TRBD1 (5 bases). CDR3 length equals 16 residues. CDR1 LGHNA and CDR2 YNFKEQ come from the germline V gene. V lost 0 bases to trimming and J lost 4 bases, with 13 bases between them. The CDR3 protein is CASSQDGGAEYNEQFF. The CDR3, as DNA: TGTGCCAGCAGCCAAGATGGTGGGGCCGAGTACAATGAGCAGTTCTTC.

The chain recombines TRBV18 with TRBJ1-1; D perhaps matches TRBD1 (5 bases). CDR3 length equals 13 residues. Trimming removed 3 bases from V and 1 base from J, with 6 bases in between. Germline CDR1 KGHSH, CDR2 LQKENI. The DNA of the CDR3 is TGTGCCAGCTCACCGGGGGGGAACACTGAAGCTTTCTTT. Protein: CASSPGGNTEAFF.

The chain joins TRBV6-6 to TRBJ2-7; 7 nucleotides match TRBD1. This CDR3 is 14 amino acids long. The V segment lost 5 bases and the J segment 2 bases; nucleotides outside the gene matches: 6. The germline V gene encodes CDR1 MNHNY and CDR2 SVGAGI (reference sequence). Written as DNA, the CDR3 is TGTGCCAGCAGTCACCGGGACAGAACCTACGAGCAGTACTTC. It specifies CASSHRDRTYEQYF.

This clone was seen once. The chain couples TRBV28 to TRBJ2-2; D unclear. Trimming took off 6 bases at V and 0 bases at J, with 17 bases between the two ends. Germline V lookup: CDR1 MDHEN, CDR2 SYDVKM. The CDR3 spans 17 residues. CDR3 loop: CASSSGPTVANTGELFF. As DNA, the CDR3 is TGTGCCAGCAGCTCCGGACCCACCGTCGCGAACACCGGGGAGCTGTTTTTT.

J is TRBJ2-7 and V is TRBV7-9, with 9 bases fitting TRBD1. V shed 6 bases and J 6 bases; nucleotides not matched to a gene: 18. The CDR3 is 17 amino acids. CDR1 SEHNR and CDR2 FQNEAQ come from the germline V gene (reference sequence). CDR3 sequence reads: CASRFLGSTGGFSEQYF. In DNA form, the CDR3 reads TGTGCCAGCAGATTCCTTGGATCGACAGGGGGTTTCAGCGAGCAGTACTTC.

The chain employs TRBV4-2 and TRBJ2-2; 8 bases are shared with TRBD2. The CDR3 is 17 amino acids. The V gene's germline CDR1 is LGHNA and CDR2 YNFKEQ. With 0 bases clipped from V and 3 bases from J, the junction kept 6 bases outside the gene matches. CDR3 DNA sequence: TGTGCCAGCAGCCAAGAAGCCTCGGGGGGGTACACCGGGGAGCTGTTTTTT. This encodes CASSQEASGGYTGELFF.

Here the CDR3 reads CASLKRGVRGNEQFF. CDR3 sequence (DNA): TGTGCCAGCTTAAAGCGGGGGGTAAGAGGCAATGAGCAGTTCTTC. The V gene is TRBV27, the J gene TRBJ2-1; 9 bases align to TRBD2. The CDR3 is 15 residues long. Germline CDR1 MNHEY, CDR2 SMNVEV (reference sequence). V lost 8 bases and J lost 6; bases outside the gene matches: 11.

V usage is TRBV5-4 and J usage is TRBJ2-7, with D maybe TRBD2 (7 bases). This CDR3 comprises 15 residues. Trimming stripped 5 bases from V and 4 bases from J, with 19 bases between. CDR1 and CDR2 (germline): SGHNT, YYREEE (reference sequence). In DNA, the CDR3 is TGTGCCAGCAGTTTCCTCGAGGGGGGGCGTTACGAGCAGTACTTC. It is translated as CASSFLEGGRYEQYF.

For the CDR3, the DNA is TGTGCCAGCAGTGAATTGGGGTGGGGCTCCTACAATGAGCAGTTCTTC. Protein: CASSELGWGSYNEQFF. The chain is built from TRBV6-1 and TRBJ2-1; D uncertain. V shed 2 bases and J shed 0 bases, with 11 bases lying between them. Germline CDR1 reads MNHNS; CDR2 reads SASEGT. The CDR3 covers 16 residues.

J is TRBJ2-7 and V is TRBV7-9; D unresolved. V shed 4 bases and J shed 0 bases, with 10 bases lying between them. CDR3 length: 14 amino acids. Looked up from germline, CDR1 is SEHNR and CDR2 is FQNEAQ (reference sequence). The CDR3 is CASSSALSSYEQYF. The CDR3 DNA is TGTGCCAGCAGCTCCGCGTTAAGCTCCTACGAGCAGTACTTC.

The rearrangement uses TRBV6-1 and TRBJ1-2; TRBD1 is a possible D gene (6 bases). V shed 3 bases and J shed 6 bases, with 8 bases lying between them. From germline, CDR1 is MNHNS and CDR2 SASEGT. This CDR3 is 12 amino acids long. The CDR3 here is CASSDTGNGYTF. The CDR3 region has the DNA TGTGCCAGCAGTGATACAGGGAATGGCTACACCTTC.

V and J are TRBV5-1 and TRBJ1-1, with 8 bases aligning to TRBD1. Germline loops: CDR1 SGHRS, CDR2 YFSETQ. V was pared by 3 bases and J by 0 bases, with 10 bases of the junction left unmatched. This CDR3 has 17 amino acids. This CDR3 reads CASSSTDRGPMNTEAFF. The CDR3, as DNA: TGCGCCAGCAGCTCCACTGACAGGGGCCCCATGAACACTGAAGCTTTCTTT.

The CDR3 DNA reads TGCGCCAGCAGCCAAGAGTGGACAGAGCCCTCATACGAGCAGTACTTC. Its translation is CASSQEWTEPSYEQYF. V usage is TRBV4-3 and J usage is TRBJ2-7; D might be TRBD1 (6 bases). The CDR3 is 16 amino acids. V shed 0 bases and J shed 4 bases, with 16 bases lying between them. Looked up from germline, CDR1 is LGHNA and CDR2 is YSLEER.

This chain joins TRBV5-5 and TRBJ2-1; D possibly corresponds to TRBD1 (5 bases). Germline CDR1 reads SGHKS; CDR2 reads YYEKEE (reference sequence). CDR3 size: 14 residues. Trimming removed 0 bases from V and 10 bases from J, with 14 bases in between. The CDR3 loop is CASSLAVTAGEQFF. The CDR3 DNA reads as TGTGCCAGCAGCTTGGCCGTGACAGCAGGGGAGCAGTTCTTC.

This chain links TRBV5-6 with TRBJ2-1, with 11 bases that match TRBD2. There are 15 residues in the CDR3. Germline-derived CDR1 and CDR2 are SGHDT and YYEEEE. After removal of 5 bases from V and 7 bases from J, the junction contained 8 bases not matched to a gene. The CDR3 nucleotides are TGTGCCAGCAGGCAACTAGCGGGAGAAGTAAATGAGCAGTTCTTC. Encoded protein: CASRQLAGEVNEQFF.

This clone was seen only once. This chain joins TRBV19 and TRBJ2-1, with D unclear. This CDR3 comprises 12 residues. V was pared by 6 bases and J by 6 bases, with 9 bases between. Germline CDR1 is LNHDA and CDR2 is SQIVND (reference sequence). The CDR3 DNA is TGTGCCAGTAGCCGAGACCTCAATGAGCAGTTCTTC. The encoded protein is CASSRDLNEQFF.

J is TRBJ2-5 and V is TRBV7-9; D ambiguous. This CDR3 comprises 13 residues. CDR1 and CDR2 from the germline V gene are SEHNR and FQNEAQ (reference sequence). V lost 4 bases and J 5 bases, leaving 11 bases between the germline ends. The CDR3 nucleotides read TGTGCCAGCAGCTCCCGAACGGGCGAGACCCAGTACTTC. Amino acids: CASSSRTGETQYF.

CDR3 region: CASSPTLAEASYEQYF. CDR3 nucleotides: TGCGCCAGCAGCCCGACCCTAGCCGAGGCTTCCTACGAGCAGTACTTC. The chain has TRBV4-1 and TRBJ2-7; possible D gene TRBD2, 5 bases. The CDR3 runs 16 residues. Deletions cut 4 bases from V and 1 base from J, with 17 bases between. Germline CDR1 and CDR2: MGHRA and YSYEKL.

The V gene is TRBV11-3, the J gene TRBJ2-2, with TRBD2 matching over 8 bases. The trim removed 3 bases at V and 2 bases at J, leaving 5 bases unmatched. The CDR3 spans 16 residues. Germline loops: CDR1 SGHNT, CDR2 YENEEA. The CDR3 is CASSLGRGANTGELFF. The CDR3 DNA follows: TGTGCCAGCAGCTTGGGGCGGGGGGCCAACACCGGGGAGCTGTTTTTT.